This TCR beta chain was sequenced during a study of T cell responses to AZD1222 COVID-19 vaccine. A word on this clone: Its antigen is currently unknown. Other DNA sequences from this sample encode an identical CDR3 as well.

General study results and limits: White British people made up most donors, females outnumbered males, and clonal diversity was possibly underestimated. Epitopes outside B.1.351 and B.1.1.7 mutated regions reportedly drew nearly half of spike TCRs. Spike-wide coverage was observed for vaccine-associated CD4 TCRs, with dominant responses at 160-218 and 743-854. Only a handful of AZD1222 recipients tested seropositive at baseline.

The data were produced by immunoSEQ multiplex PCR, yet TCRdb's version contains in-frame clones alone and is incomplete. The sample contains 250,000 to 300,000 clones, around 93% of which appear only once. Germline CDR1 MNHEY, CDR2 SVGAGI. V lost 0 bases, J lost 1 base, and 9 bases lay in between. The CDR3 length is 15 residues. The V gene is TRBV6-5, the J gene TRBJ1-1, with TRBD1 as a possible D gene (6 bases). The receptor was isolated from an adult who received the AZD1222 COVID-19 vaccine. This specimen was peripheral blood, taken 28 days after the second AZD1222 dose. CDR3 sequence (DNA): TGTGCCAGCAGTTACTCGGGCAGGGGGAACACTGAAGCTTTCTTT. This encodes CASSYSGRGNTEAFF.